This T cell receptor beta chain was sequenced in a study of blood T cell repertoires in COVID-19 (dated by TCRdb to the early 2020s). The study in broad terms: Samples from collaborators originated in the United States, Italy and Spain and spanned both the acute and convalescent phases of COVID-19. A freely available public database, intended as a resource for researchers studying the immune response to SARS-CoV-2, is where the repertoires were released. Sample metadata almost always included a de-identified subject ID, COVID-19 status, age in years and sex. The dataset comprised deeply sampled blood TCRbeta repertoires from subjects exposed to, actively infected with, or recovered from COVID-19. The samples were drawn from two sources: the first 160 participants of the ongoing ImmuneRACE study, and 1,000 to 1,500 subjects contributed by 6 global collaborators. Where available, HLA class I and class II types were obtained from metadata supplied by the sample provider rather than from assay-based typing. The prospective study material was composed of cDNA or gDNA derived from T cells, B-cell-depleted T cells, or PBMCs. Results and caveats for the whole study, not just this receptor: Clinical and demographic metadata were provided uncurated, with the amount varying by source and participant.

TCRbeta CDR3 regions were amplified from genomic DNA by means of the immunoSEQ Assay, a bias-controlled multiplex PCR. The original methods were these. Nucleated cell counts per sample were estimated from amplification of reference gene primers within the assay. Sequence reads were collapsed and filtered to measure the absolute abundance of every unique TCRbeta CDR3 rearrangement. For each sample, productive Simpson clonality was calculated by taking the square root of Simpson's diversity index across productive rearrangements. As stored in TCRdb, this immuneACCESS dataset retains in-frame rearrangements with V and J assigned. A fraction of the clones does not appear; measured against another copy, unresolved V genes explain less than half of the discrepancy, and the remainder lacks a known reason. The DNA gave D and trimming, while V, J and clone size come from that table. The sample includes more than 150,000 clones, with 89% observed a single time. The top ten clones comprise roughly 6.7% of the sample.

Whole blood was collected in K2EDTA tubes by collaborating institutions according to the institutions' own protocols. For TCRbeta analysis, collaborators shipped samples in one of three forms: frozen whole blood, isolated PBMCs, or DNA extracted from either of those sample types. Including cysteine and phenylalanine, the CDR3 has 13 amino acids. Just CDR3 DNA is preserved here, 39 bases in frame from base 1. Relative to germline, V is 4 bases shorter and J is 5 bases shorter, with 11 bases between their ends. The CDR1 and CDR2 encoded by the germline V gene (reference sequence) are LGHDT and YNNKEL. To note about this clone: Its antigen target is currently unknown. No quality values exist for individual bases; no much larger clone is one base distant.

The TCR was taken from a man in his forties or fifties with acute or convalescent COVID-19. Material for sequencing was peripheral blood. The rearranged chain carries TRBV3-1 (or the pseudogene TRBV3-2) and TRBJ2-5; no D gene can be assigned with confidence. Here the CDR3 is given as CASSPAFEETQYF. The DNA sequence is TGTGCCAGCAGCCCCGCGTTTGAGGAGACCCAGTACTTC.